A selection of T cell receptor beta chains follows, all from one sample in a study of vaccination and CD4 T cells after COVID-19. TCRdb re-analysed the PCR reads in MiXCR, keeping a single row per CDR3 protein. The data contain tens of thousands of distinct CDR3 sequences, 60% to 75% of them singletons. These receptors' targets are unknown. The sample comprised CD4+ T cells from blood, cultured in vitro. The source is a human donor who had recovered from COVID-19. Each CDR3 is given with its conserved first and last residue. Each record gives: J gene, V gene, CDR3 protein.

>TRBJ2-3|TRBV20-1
CSAPIAGGKTSTDTQYF
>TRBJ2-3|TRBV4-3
CASSESTPADTQYF
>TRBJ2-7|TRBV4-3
CASSQDRGSRYSYEQYF
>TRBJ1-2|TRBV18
CASSPLSSGDYRGHGYTF
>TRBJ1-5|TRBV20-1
CSATDSRYSNQPQHF
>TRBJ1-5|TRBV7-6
CASSLPRRGPSNQPQHF
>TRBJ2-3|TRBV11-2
CASSLGGLVSDTQYF
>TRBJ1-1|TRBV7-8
CASSLVRTGVGTEAFF
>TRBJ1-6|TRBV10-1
CASSREQGFGSPLHF
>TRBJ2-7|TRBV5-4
CASSLVRDPGSEQYF
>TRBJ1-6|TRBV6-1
CASTLARNSPLHF